The 9 T cell receptor beta chains given below trace back to one sample, sequenced in a study of CD8 T cells in Susac syndrome. Random-hexamer reverse transcription was applied to about 0.45 to 1 ug RNA. TCRdb reprocessed the immunoSEQ multiplex PCR reads with MiXCR, giving one entry per CDR3 protein. The repertoire holds fewer than 95,000 distinct CDR3 sequences, approximately 96% seen once, with more than 0.55% in the top ten. The material sequenced was CD8+ T cells from PBMCs. Every receptor here comes from a human donor with Susac syndrome.

V is TRBV5-1 and J is TRBJ1-1; no clear D gene. The CDR3 totals 14 residues. Trimming removed 0 bases from V and 5 bases from J, with 11 bases in between. Germline CDR1 reads SGHRS; CDR2 reads YFSETQ. The CDR3 DNA reads TGCGCCAGCAGCTTGGACACTGAGGGTACTGAAGCTTTCTTT. Protein product: CASSLDTEGTEAFF.

The chain has TRBV4-3 and TRBJ2-5, with D unclear. Trimming shortened V by 0 bases and J by 2 bases, and 10 bases separated the two germline ends. Germline V gives CDR1 LGHNA, CDR2 YSLEER. This CDR3 has 15 amino acids. DNA for the CDR3: TGCGCCAGCAGCCAAGATCTTCAGTCTCAAGAGACCCAGTACTTC. This sequence encodes CASSQDLQSQETQYF.

The rearrangement links TRBV4-2 to TRBJ2-3; the D gene is possibly TRBD1 (5 bases). Germline CDR1 LGHNA, CDR2 YNFKEQ. CDR3 length equals 16 residues. Trimming left V 2 bases short and J 0 bases short, with 12 bases between. The CDR3 nucleotides read TGTGCCAGCAGCCAAAAAGACAGTGGAAGCACAGATACGCAGTATTTT. Its translation is CASSQKDSGSTDTQYF.

The chain recombines TRBV6-6 with TRBJ1-2; 9 nucleotides match TRBD1. Germline CDR1 and CDR2: MNHNY and SVGAGI (reference sequence). The trim removed 8 bases at V and 5 bases at J, leaving 3 bases unmatched. The CDR3 is 12 residues long. The CDR3 spells CASRTGEYGYTF. CDR3 DNA: TGTGCCAGCCGGACAGGGGAGTATGGCTACACCTTC.

This sequence joins TRBV20-1 and TRBJ2-7, with 14 bases aligning to TRBD2. There are 16 residues in the CDR3. Trimming at V came to 4 bases and at J to 3 bases, leaving 8 bases not matched to a gene. Germline CDR1 reads DFQATT; CDR2 reads SNEGSKA (reference sequence). CDR3 protein: CSATRTSGGPIYEQYF. CDR3 nucleotide sequence: TGCAGTGCTACCCGGACTAGCGGGGGGCCCATCTACGAGCAGTACTTC.

In DNA, the CDR3 is TGTGCCAGCAGTACCGGACAGGGCGGTCAGCCCCAGCATTTT. Its protein is CASSTGQGGQPQHF. The chain links TRBV2 to TRBJ1-5; 8 nucleotides line up with TRBD1. The CDR3 spans 14 residues. The V gene end was trimmed by 5 bases and the J gene end by 6 bases; junction bases not matched to a gene: 6. The germline gives CDR1 SNHLY, CDR2 FYNNEI.

The rearrangement uses TRBV20-1 and TRBJ1-1; 8 bases agree with TRBD1. The V and J ends lost 3 bases and 0 bases, in that order; junction bases with no gene match: 6. This CDR3 region has 15 residues. Looked up from germline, CDR1 is DFQATT and CDR2 is SNEGSKA (reference sequence). The CDR3 here is CSARDRDNMNTEAFF. CDR3 in DNA: TGCAGTGCTAGGGACAGGGATAATATGAACACTGAAGCTTTCTTT.

The CDR3 loop is CASSSGGNTGELFF. CDR3 nucleotides: TGTGCCAGCAGTTCTGGGGGGAACACCGGGGAGCTGTTTTTT. The rearrangement joins TRBV6-2 or TRBV6-3 to TRBJ2-2; D may match TRBD1 or TRBD2 (5 bases each). Deletions cut 4 bases from V and 1 base from J, with 7 bases between. The germline V gene has CDR1 MNHEY and CDR2 SVGEGT. The CDR3 extends over 14 amino acids.

The V gene is TRBV18, the J gene TRBJ2-7; 10 bases agree with TRBD1. The CDR3 extends over 14 amino acids. The germline V gene encodes CDR1 KGHSH and CDR2 LQKENI. Trimming removed 3 bases from V and 3 bases from J; junction bases left unmatched: 2. DNA of the CDR3: TGTGCCAGCTCACCGGGACAGGGGATCTACGAGCAGTACTTC. This sequence encodes CASSPGQGIYEQYF.